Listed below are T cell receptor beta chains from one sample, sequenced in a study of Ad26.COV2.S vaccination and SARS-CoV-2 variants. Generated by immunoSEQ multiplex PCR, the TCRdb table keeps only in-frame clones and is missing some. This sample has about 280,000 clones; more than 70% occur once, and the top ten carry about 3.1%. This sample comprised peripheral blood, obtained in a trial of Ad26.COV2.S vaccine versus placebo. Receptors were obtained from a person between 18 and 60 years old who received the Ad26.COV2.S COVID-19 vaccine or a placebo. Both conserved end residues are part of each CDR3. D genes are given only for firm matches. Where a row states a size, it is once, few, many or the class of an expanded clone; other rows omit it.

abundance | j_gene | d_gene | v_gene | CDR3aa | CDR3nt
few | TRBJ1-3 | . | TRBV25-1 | CASSPSDKSSGNTIYF | TGTGCCAGTTCTCCCTCTGACAAATCCTCTGGAAACACCATATATTTT
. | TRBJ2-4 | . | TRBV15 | CATSRDKVEQLAKNIQYF | TGTGCCACCAGCAGAGATAAAGTGGAGCAACTAGCCAAAAACATTCAGTACTTC
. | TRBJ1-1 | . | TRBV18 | CASSPGPNTEAFF | TGTGCCAGCTCACCGGGACCGAACACTGAAGCTTTCTTT
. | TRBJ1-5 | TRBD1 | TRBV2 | CASRGTEGYSNQPQHF | TGTGCCAGCAGGGGGACAGAGGGTTATAGCAATCAGCCCCAGCATTTT
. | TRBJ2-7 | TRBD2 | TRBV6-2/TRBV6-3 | CASSTPLSGDEQYF | TGTGCCAGCAGCACACCCCTTAGCGGGGACGAGCAGTACTTC
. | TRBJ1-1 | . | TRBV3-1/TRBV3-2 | CASSQRTENTEAFF | TGTGCCAGCAGCCAACGGACAGAGAACACTGAAGCTTTCTTT
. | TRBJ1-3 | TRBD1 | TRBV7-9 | CASSFRQGASGNTIYF | TGTGCCAGCAGCTTTCGACAGGGGGCCTCTGGAAACACCATATATTTT
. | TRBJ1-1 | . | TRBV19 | CASWTANTEAFF | TGTGCCAGCTGGACGGCGAACACTGAAGCTTTCTTT
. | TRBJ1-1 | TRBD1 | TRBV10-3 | CAITWTGGMDTEAFF | TGTGCCATCACTTGGACAGGGGGCATGGACACTGAAGCTTTCTTT
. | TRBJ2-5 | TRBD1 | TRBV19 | CASSIDPPGQGLETQYF | TGTGCCAGTAGTATAGACCCTCCGGGACAGGGTTTGGAGACCCAGTACTTC
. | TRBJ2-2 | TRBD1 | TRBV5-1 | CASTPTGTGGAGELFF | TGCGCCAGCACACCCACCGGGACAGGGGGCGCCGGGGAGCTGTTTTTT
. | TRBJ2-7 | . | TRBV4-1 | CASSQDGRENYEQYF | TGCGCCAGCAGCCAAGACGGCAGGGAGAACTACGAGCAGTACTTC
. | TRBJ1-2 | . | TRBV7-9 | CASSFGSNYGYTF | TGTGCCAGCAGCTTTGGGAGTAACTATGGCTACACCTTC
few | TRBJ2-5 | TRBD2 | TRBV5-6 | CASSWWTSGSRETQYF | TGTGCCAGCAGCTGGTGGACTAGCGGGAGTAGGGAGACCCAGTACTTC
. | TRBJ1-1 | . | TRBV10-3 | CAISDRGGTEAFF | TGTGCCATCAGTGATCGGGGCGGGACTGAAGCTTTCTTT
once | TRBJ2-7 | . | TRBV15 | CATSREVRGHYEQYF | TGTGCCACCAGCAGAGAGGTCCGGGGGCACTACGAGCAGTACTTC
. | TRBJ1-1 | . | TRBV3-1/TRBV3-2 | CASSQAQGGGTEAFF | TGTGCCAGCAGCCAAGCGCAAGGAGGGGGAACTGAAGCTTTCTTT
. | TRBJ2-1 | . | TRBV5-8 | CASSFTGSYNEQFF | TGTGCCAGCAGCTTTACAGGGTCGTACAATGAGCAGTTCTTC
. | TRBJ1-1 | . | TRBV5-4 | CASSLLGGGRTEAFF | TGTGCCAGCAGCTTGTTGGGGGGAGGGAGGACTGAAGCTTTCTTT
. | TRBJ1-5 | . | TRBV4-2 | CASSQGSEGYSNQPQHF | TGTGCCAGCAGCCAAGGGTCGGAAGGGTATAGCAATCAGCCCCAGCATTTT
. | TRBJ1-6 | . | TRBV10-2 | CASSEYGSESPLHF | TGCGCCAGCAGTGAGTATGGCAGTGAATCACCCCTCCACTTT
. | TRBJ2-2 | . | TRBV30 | CAWSVITGELFF | TGTGCCTGGAGTGTAATTACCGGGGAGCTGTTTTTT
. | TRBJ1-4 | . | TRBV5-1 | CASSLSTGYDEKLFF | TGCGCCAGCAGCTTGTCAACAGGGTACGATGAAAAACTGTTTTTT
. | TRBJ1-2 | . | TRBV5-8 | CASSLEAPWGYTF | TGTGCCAGCAGCTTGGAGGCTCCTTGGGGCTACACCTTC
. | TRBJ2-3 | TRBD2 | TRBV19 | CASTAGGSTDTQYF | TGTGCCAGTACCGCGGGAGGCTCCACAGATACGCAGTATTTT
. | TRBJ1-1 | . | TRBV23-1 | CASSHPVKDQRDTEAFF | TGCGCCAGCAGTCACCCGGTGAAAGACCAGAGGGACACTGAAGCTTTCTTT